Presented here are 32 T cell receptor beta chains from one specimen sequenced in a study of T cells after yellow fever vaccination. TCRdb used MiXCR to reprocess the 5' RACE reads, holding one entry per CDR3 protein. The data contain some 500,000 distinct CDR3 sequences, less than 15% of them singletons. The sequenced sample was PBMCs, obtained on the day of the yellow fever booster vaccination. The receptor source for this set is a man aged 25-45 years who received the YFV17D yellow fever vaccine.

The chain is built from TRBV6-8 and TRBJ1-1; D ambiguous. The CDR3 runs to 17 residues. Germline V lookup: CDR1 MNHGY, CDR2 SAAAGT. The V end lost 3 bases, the J end lost 1 base, and 18 bases lay between the germline ends. CDR3 protein: CASSYVPTRLWNTEAFF. The CDR3 DNA is TGTGCCAGCAGTTATGTTCCCACGAGACTGTGGAACACTGAAGCTTTCTTT.

The chain joins TRBV7-9 to TRBJ2-7; TRBD1 matches at 7 bases. Germline values: CDR1 SEHNR, CDR2 FQNEAQ (reference sequence). This CDR3 spans 16 amino acids. The V and J ends lost 4 bases and 2 bases, in that order; junction bases with no gene match: 11. CDR3 loop: CASSSPKGTATYEQYF. Here the CDR3 DNA reads TGTGCCAGCAGCTCCCCTAAGGGGACAGCCACCTACGAGCAGTACTTC.

This clonotype was seen more than once but under ten times. The chain couples TRBV6-5 to TRBJ2-7, with D uncertain. V shed 4 bases and J shed 4 bases, with 17 bases lying between them. CDR3 length: 15 residues. Germline V lookup: CDR1 MNHEY, CDR2 SVGAGI. The CDR3 sequence is CASSLLATTAYEQYF. The CDR3 DNA sequence: TGTGCCAGCAGTTTATTAGCCACCACAGCGTACGAGCAGTACTTC.

The chain links TRBV12-3 or TRBV12-4 to TRBJ2-2; D is possibly TRBD2 (6 bases). Trimming removed 5 bases from V and 6 bases from J, with 16 bases in between. The CDR3 length is 15 residues. The CDR3 region is CASSPGGGEAGELFF. CDR3 DNA sequence: TGTGCCAGCAGTCCTGGCGGAGGGGAGGCCGGGGAGCTGTTTTTT.

This clonotype was counted only a few times. This chain uses TRBV24-1 with TRBJ2-7, with D tentatively TRBD2 (5 bases). Germline V CDR1 and CDR2: KGHDR, SFDVKD. The length of the CDR3 is 12 residues. V was pared by 8 bases and J by 3 bases, with 10 bases between. CDR3 bases: TGTGCCACCACGAGGGATTGCTACGAGCAGTACTTC. Amino acid sequence: CATTRDCYEQYF.

J is TRBJ1-5 and V is TRBV6-2 or TRBV6-3; a weak D match, TRBD1 (6 bases). V was clipped by 8 bases and J by 2 bases, with 19 bases between them. Germline V gene lookup returns CDR1 MNHEY and CDR2 SVGEGT. The CDR3 runs to 16 residues. The CDR3 bases are TGTGCCAGCGGCTCCGGGACATCGGTGGGCAATCAGCCCCAGCATTTT. Its translation: CASGSGTSVGNQPQHF.

This clonotype was seen a handful of times. V and J are TRBV2 and TRBJ2-7; 9 bases align to TRBD1. Unmatched junction bases numbered 3, after V lost 3 bases and J lost 3 bases. This CDR3 has 14 residues. Germline values: CDR1 SNHLY, CDR2 FYNNEI. The CDR3 DNA reads as TGTGCCAGCAGTGACCGGGACAGGGTCTACGAGCAGTACTTC. Residues: CASSDRDRVYEQYF.

This clonotype appeared a few times. V gene TRBV7-6 combines with J gene TRBJ2-5; 9 nucleotides align to TRBD1. V dropped 4 bases and J dropped 7; count of bases not matched to a gene: 7. The germline CDR1 and CDR2 sequences are SGHVS and FNYEAQ. This CDR3 region has 14 residues. The DNA for the CDR3 is TGTGCCAGCAGCTGGGACAGGGATCGGGCGACCCAGTACTTC. Protein: CASSWDRDRATQYF.

The chain employs TRBV20-1 and TRBJ2-1; TRBD2 is a possible D gene (6 bases). The germline V and J ends were trimmed by 5 bases and 8 bases, with 22 bases remaining between them. CDR1 is DFQATT and CDR2 is SNEGSKA in the germline V gene (reference sequence). This CDR3 spans 15 amino acids. CDR3: CSAASGLRLADEQFF. CDR3 DNA: TGCAGTGCTGCTTCGGGACTCAGACTTGCCGATGAGCAGTTCTTC.

This clonotype has only one observation. The rearrangement joins TRBV5-5 to TRBJ2-5; unclear D gene. The CDR3 length is 16 residues. V was clipped by 4 bases and J by 0 bases, with 16 bases between them. The germline V gene encodes CDR1 SGHKS and CDR2 YYEKEE (reference sequence). The CDR3 loop is CASSPPPERDQETQYF. The DNA of the CDR3 is TGTGCCAGCAGCCCCCCCCCCGAGCGAGACCAAGAGACCCAGTACTTC.

The gene calls are TRBV19 and TRBJ1-1; possibly TRBD1 for D (5 bases). The CDR3 length is 15 residues. The V end was cut by 7 bases, the J end by 1 base, with 16 bases between. Germline V lookup: CDR1 LNHDA, CDR2 SQIVND (reference sequence). CDR3 bases: TGTGCCAGTACCGCGGGGCGCAGGGCGAACACTGAAGCTTTCTTT. As protein: CASTAGRRANTEAFF.

This chain joins TRBV18 and TRBJ2-7; 10 bases agree with TRBD2. CDR1 is KGHSH, CDR2 LQKENI, per germline. Unmatched junction bases numbered 3, after V lost 0 bases and J lost 4 bases. The CDR3 runs 15 residues. DNA for the CDR3: TGTGCCAGCTCACCACCCCTAGCGGGAGCATACGAGCAGTACTTC. This codes for CASSPPLAGAYEQYF.

This clonotype was seen a few times. This rearrangement joins TRBV20-1 to TRBJ2-5, with 7 bases aligning to TRBD2. Germline trimming cut 4 bases from V and 4 bases from J; bases unmatched to any gene: 9. CDR1 and CDR2 from the germline V gene are DFQATT and SNEGSKA (reference sequence). This CDR3 contains 14 residues. The CDR3: CSATDGLVRETQYF. The CDR3 nucleotides are TGCAGTGCTACCGACGGACTAGTAAGAGAGACCCAGTACTTC.

This clonotype was seen only a few times. The chain has TRBV7-8 and TRBJ2-4; weak D call: TRBD2 (5 bases). The CDR3 contains 13 residues. Germline lookup yields CDR1 SGHVS and CDR2 FQNEAQ. CDR3 loop: CATGGSAKNIQYF. In DNA form, the CDR3 reads TGTGCGACCGGAGGCAGCGCCAAAAACATTCAGTACTTC.

The sample holds a few counts of this clonotype. The chain combines TRBV10-2 with TRBJ1-5, with 8 bases aligning to TRBD1. V was pared by 2 bases and J by 6 bases, with 3 bases of the junction left unmatched. Germline-derived CDR1 and CDR2 are WSHSY and SAAADI. The CDR3 contains 14 residues. CDR3 residues: CASSEAGGGQPQHF. Here the CDR3 DNA reads TGCGCCAGCAGTGAGGCAGGGGGCGGTCAGCCCCAGCATTTT.

This clonotype was recorded a few times. The chain combines TRBV10-3 with TRBJ1-5; 7 nucleotides agree with TRBD1. The CDR3 has 13 residues. The V and J ends lost 2 bases and 7 bases, in that order; junction bases with no gene match: 2. Looked up from germline, CDR1 is ENHRY and CDR2 is SYGVKD. Here the CDR3 reads CAISEGQAQPQHF. The CDR3 region has the DNA TGTGCCATCAGTGAGGGACAGGCCCAGCCCCAGCATTTT.

This clonotype was counted a few times. The chain carries TRBV11-2 and TRBJ2-3; a weak D match, TRBD1 (6 bases). Looked up from germline, CDR1 is SGHAT and CDR2 is FQNNGV. The CDR3 is 14 amino acids. V was cut by 3 bases and J by 6 bases, with 13 bases left in between. The CDR3 DNA sequence: TGTGCCAGCAGCTTTAACAGGGTCCCCGATACGCAGTATTTT. It codes for CASSFNRVPDTQYF.

This clonotype has a handful of counts. The CDR3 loop is CATRSPGQGGHEQYF. Here the CDR3 DNA reads TGTGCCACCAGAAGTCCGGGACAGGGAGGACACGAGCAGTACTTC. This chain uses TRBV28 with TRBJ2-7, with 9 bases identical to TRBD1. CDR3 length: 15 amino acids. The V gene end was trimmed by 10 bases and the J gene end by 5 bases; junction bases not matched to a gene: 15. Germline loops: CDR1 MDHEN, CDR2 SYDVKM.

There are a few counts of this clonotype. V and J are TRBV20-1 and TRBJ2-1; 13 bases fit TRBD2. The CDR3 is 16 residues long. V dropped 6 bases and J dropped 4; count of bases not matched to a gene: 9. CDR1 is DFQATT, CDR2 SNEGSKA, per germline (reference sequence). The CDR3 sequence: CSARLAGGRGYNEQFF. DNA for the CDR3: TGCAGTGCAAGACTAGCGGGAGGCCGGGGATACAATGAGCAGTTCTTC.

The chain carries TRBV11-2 and TRBJ2-3; D may be TRBD2 (6 bases). The V end was cut by 1 base, the J end by 2 bases, with 19 bases between. This CDR3 is 18 amino acids long. CDR1 and CDR2 from the germline V gene are SGHAT and FQNNGV. The CDR3, as DNA: TGTGCCAGCAGCTTAGTACGGGAGACCGTCACCAACACAGATACGCAGTATTTT. Its protein is CASSLVRETVTNTDTQYF.

CDR3 residues: CASSPTTGIGETQYF. CDR3 in DNA: TGTGCCAGCAGCCCGACGACAGGGATTGGGGAGACCCAGTACTTC. This chain uses TRBV7-3 with TRBJ2-5; TRBD1 agrees at 7 bases. CDR1 is SGHTA and CDR2 is FQGTGA in the germline V gene. V lost 5 bases and J lost 5; bases outside the gene matches: 11. CDR3 length: 15 amino acids.

This clonotype was seen more than once but under ten times. The J gene is TRBJ2-7, the V gene TRBV20-1; 12 bases fit TRBD1. The CDR3 consists of 14 residues. V was clipped by 6 bases and J by 4 bases; unmatched bases: 7. Germline V gene lookup returns CDR1 DFQATT and CDR2 SNEGSKA (reference sequence). The CDR3 protein is CSAGTGQGAYEQYF. The CDR3 DNA reads TGCAGTGCCGGAACGGGACAGGGGGCTTACGAGCAGTACTTC.

The chain recombines TRBV25-1 with TRBJ2-1, with D possibly matching TRBD2 (5 bases). The V end lost 6 bases, the J end lost 4 bases, and 19 bases lay between the germline ends. The germline gives CDR1 MGHDK, CDR2 SYGVNS. The CDR3 covers 16 residues. In DNA, the CDR3 is TGTGCCAGCAGAAGCGGTTCAGGCCTGGGGTACAATGAGCAGTTCTTC. Translated: CASRSGSGLGYNEQFF.

The chain has TRBV4-2 and TRBJ1-2, with D maybe TRBD1 (5 bases). Trimming stripped 0 bases from V and 6 bases from J, with 17 bases between. Germline assignment: CDR1 LGHNA and CDR2 YNFKEQ. The CDR3 covers 16 residues. CDR3 nucleotides: TGTGCCAGCAGCCAAGATTTCATAAGGACAAACGATGGCTACACCTTC. This encodes CASSQDFIRTNDGYTF.

This clonotype was detected a few times. The V call is TRBV6-5, the J call TRBJ2-2; the D call may be TRBD1 or TRBD2 (5 bases each). Trimming stripped 2 bases from V and 7 bases from J, with 11 bases between. Germline V CDR1 and CDR2: MNHEY, SVGAGI. The CDR3 has 14 amino acids. CDR3 sequence: CASSYRGRGGELFF. CDR3 DNA sequence: TGTGCCAGCAGTTACCGGGGACGAGGCGGGGAGCTGTTTTTT.

The chain is built from TRBV4-1 and TRBJ2-7; weak D call: TRBD2 (5 bases). This CDR3 is 15 amino acids long. V was clipped by 0 bases and J by 6 bases, with 15 bases between them. Germline-derived CDR1 and CDR2 are MGHRA and YSYEKL. Here the CDR3 reads CASSQDAGRGREQYF. The CDR3 coding sequence is TGCGCCAGCAGCCAAGATGCGGGTCGCGGCCGCGAGCAGTACTTC.

The rearrangement uses TRBV6-6 and TRBJ2-7; the D is unclear. The CDR3 contains 13 residues. With 4 bases removed from V and 0 bases from J, the gap between germline ends came to 7 bases. Germline loops: CDR1 MNHNY, CDR2 SVGAGI (reference sequence). DNA for the CDR3: TGTGCCAGCAGTTTAACTTTCTCCTACGAGCAGTACTTC. This codes for CASSLTFSYEQYF.

This clonotype has just a few counts. The rearrangement uses TRBV9 and TRBJ1-2; no reliable D call. Germline CDR1 and CDR2: SGDLS and YYNGEE. Trimming pared 6 bases from V and 8 bases from J, leaving 20 bases between. This CDR3 is 14 amino acids long. The CDR3 here is CASNPEDFPGGYTF. The CDR3 nucleotides read TGTGCCAGCAACCCAGAGGACTTCCCCGGGGGCTACACCTTC.

The chain carries TRBV3-1 and TRBJ2-6; a possible D gene is TRBD2 (5 bases). Germline V gene data show CDR1 as LGHDT and CDR2 as YNNKEL (reference sequence). V was shortened by 6 bases and J by 0 bases, with 9 bases between the two germline ends. The CDR3 totals 15 residues. Written as DNA, the CDR3 is TGTGCCAGCAGTCCGGAGGTCTCTGGGGCCAACGTCCTGACTTTC. Protein sequence: CASSPEVSGANVLTF.

This clonotype was counted a few times. This rearrangement joins TRBV7-2 to TRBJ2-7; no definite D call. Germline-derived CDR1 and CDR2 are SGHTA and FQGNSA. Trimming stripped 0 bases from V and 7 bases from J, with 13 bases between. This CDR3 region has 14 residues. CDR3: CASSLALKDGEQYF. The DNA for the CDR3 is TGTGCCAGCAGCTTAGCGCTCAAGGATGGGGAGCAGTACTTC.

V and J are TRBV7-9 and TRBJ2-1; D is possibly TRBD2 (6 bases). V was trimmed by 2 bases and J by 2 bases, leaving 13 bases between them. Germline lookup yields CDR1 SEHNR and CDR2 FQNEAQ (reference sequence). There are 16 residues in the CDR3. DNA for the CDR3: TGTGCCAGCAGCTTAAGGGGCGGGATTCCCTACAATGAGCAGTTCTTC. Protein product: CASSLRGGIPYNEQFF.

This clonotype was counted a single time. The chain carries TRBV5-1 and TRBJ2-3, with unresolved D. The CDR3 has 14 amino acids. Germline lookup yields CDR1 SGHRS and CDR2 YFSETQ. The V end lost 3 bases, the J end lost 2 bases, and 10 bases lay between the germline ends. In nucleotides, the CDR3 is TGCGCCAGCAGCTCCTCTAGATTCACAGATACGCAGTATTTT. This sequence encodes CASSSSRFTDTQYF.